This T cell receptor (beta chain) originates from a study of somatic mutations in cytotoxic T cells in rheumatoid arthritis. Points from the study as a whole: Significant differences in CD8+ T-cell clonality were not found between rheumatoid arthritis patients and healthy controls (age-matched). Rheumatoid arthritis patients showed slight TRBV07 underrepresentation, unadjusted for multiple comparisons. CD8+ clonality increased with age in rheumatoid arthritis patients but not in healthy controls.

This CDR3 is built from 15 residues. Germline CDR1 SNHLY, CDR2 FYNNEI. The V and J ends lost 8 bases and 0 bases respectively, with 13 bases between them. CD4+ and CD8+ cells were isolated by positive magnetic bead selection, with purity checked by flow cytometry. Produced via immunoSEQ multiplex PCR; TCRdb's table is partial and in-frame only. The sample has tens of thousands of clones; about 80% are singletons. About this clone: Its antigen is not known.

The rearrangement links TRBV2 to TRBJ1-4; D is perhaps TRBD1 (5 bases). The receptor was derived from a man aged 35 to 55 in good health. The material sequenced was CD8+ T cells sorted from blood. The CDR3 sequence is CASGAGTATNEKLFF. CDR3 coding DNA: TGTGCCAGCGGTGCCGGGACGGCAACTAATGAAAAACTGTTTTTT.